The 26 T cell receptor beta chains presented below share a single source sample, sequenced in a study of T cell repertoires in cytomegalovirus infection. TCRdb redid the calling of the reads with MiXCR, one entry per CDR3 protein. The profile shows hundreds of thousands of distinct CDR3 sequences, 30% to 40% of them singletons. No antigen has been identified for these receptors. Sequenced material: cultured PBMCs, taken from culture after CMV antigen stimulation. All receptors come from a human donor in good health (CMV status not recorded). Some clones in this sample may be carry-over from other donors' samples.

This sequence joins TRBV5-1 and TRBJ2-2; 7 bases fit TRBD2. Germline V gene lookup returns CDR1 SGHRS and CDR2 YFSETQ. V lost 0 bases to trimming and J lost 4 bases; unmatched junction nucleotides: 3. The CDR3 extends over 15 amino acids. CDR3 amino acids: CASSLVAGVTGELFF. The CDR3 nucleotides are TGCGCCAGCAGCTTGGTTGCGGGAGTCACCGGGGAGCTGTTTTTT.

V is TRBV2 and J is TRBJ2-5; TRBD2 aligns across 8 bases. J lost 4 bases, V lost 3 bases, and 7 bases had no gene match. Germline values: CDR1 SNHLY, CDR2 FYNNEI. This CDR3 comprises 15 residues. CDR3 protein: CASSEEAGAGETQYF. The CDR3 nucleotides read TGTGCCAGCAGTGAGGAAGCGGGAGCGGGAGAGACCCAGTACTTC.

V and J are TRBV10-3 and TRBJ1-3; D call uncertain. From germline, CDR1 is ENHRY and CDR2 SYGVKD. The CDR3 is made up of 13 amino acids. The ends were cut back, 7 bases at V and 0 bases at J, with 7 bases in the middle. The CDR3 coding sequence is TGTGCCATCACTGATAGCTCTGGAAACACCATATATTTT. Translated, it gives CAITDSSGNTIYF.

The CDR3 protein is CASSSRLAGWDEKLFF. The CDR3 coding sequence is TGTGCCAGCAGCTCACGACTGGCAGGGTGGGATGAAAAACTGTTTTTT. The chain uses TRBV7-6 and TRBJ1-4, with a tentative D call TRBD1 (5 bases). Trimming shortened V by 4 bases and J by 6 bases, and 18 bases separated the two germline ends. CDR3 length equals 16 residues. Germline V gene data show CDR1 as SGHVS and CDR2 as FNYEAQ.

The rearrangement uses TRBV18 and TRBJ2-1, with D unresolved. The germline CDR1 and CDR2 sequences are KGHSH and LQKENI. The CDR3 length is 14 residues. Trimming stripped 3 bases from V and 4 bases from J, with 10 bases between. Here the CDR3 reads CASSPPTHYNEQFF. The CDR3 nucleotides are TGTGCCAGCTCACCTCCGACTCATTACAATGAGCAGTTCTTC.

This clonotype was seen only a few times. This chain links TRBV5-8 with TRBJ2-1; D unclear. Trimming removed 1 base from V and 3 bases from J, with 5 bases in between. Germline lookup yields CDR1 SGHTS and CDR2 YDEGEE. The CDR3 has 13 residues. CDR3 nucleotides: TGTGCCAGCAGCTTGTACAGCTACAATGAGCAGTTCTTC. This encodes CASSLYSYNEQFF. The full variable domain, rest sourced from reference TRBV5-8 and TRBJ2-1, is EAGVTQSPTHLIKTRGQQATLRCSPISGHTSVYWYQQALGLGLQFLLWYDEGEERNRGNFPPRFSGRQFPNYSSELNVNALELEDSALYLCASSLYSYNEQFFGPGTRLTVL.

This clonotype came up a few times. This chain uses TRBV7-8 with TRBJ1-5; D call uncertain. The CDR3 spans 17 residues. The V gene's germline CDR1 is SGHVS and CDR2 FQNEAQ. V was trimmed by 1 base and J by 5 bases, leaving 18 bases between them. CDR3 sequence reads: CASSLVVRSRLDQPQHF. The CDR3, as DNA: TGTGCCAGCAGCTTAGTGGTGCGCTCCCGGCTGGATCAGCCCCAGCATTTT.

The chain uses TRBV4-2 and TRBJ2-3; the match to TRBD2 covers 9 bases. This CDR3 region has 19 residues. V trimming: 0 bases; J trimming: 3 bases; junction bases outside the gene matches: 13. Germline assignment: CDR1 LGHNA and CDR2 YNFKEQ. The CDR3 here is CASSQDPPGTSGLTDTQYF. The DNA for the CDR3 is TGTGCCAGCAGCCAAGATCCCCCGGGTACTAGCGGGCTGACAGATACGCAGTATTTT.

The genes are TRBV28 and TRBJ2-1, with TRBD2 identical over 11 bases. There are 17 residues in the CDR3. V lost 1 base, J lost 5 bases, and 7 bases stayed unmatched. Germline CDR1 MDHEN, CDR2 SYDVKM. The CDR3 coding sequence is TGTGCCAGCAGTTTATCTGGACTAGCGGGTCCGAACAATGAGCAGTTCTTC. The encoded protein is CASSLSGLAGPNNEQFF.

This clonotype was seen a few times. The J gene is TRBJ1-1, the V gene TRBV7-6; D is uncertain. Germline CDR1 is SGHVS and CDR2 is FNYEAQ. The CDR3 length is 13 residues. Trimming took 6 bases from V and 5 from J, leaving 13 bases between them. This CDR3 reads CASSPGRTTEAFF. CDR3 sequence (DNA): TGTGCCAGCAGTCCAGGACGCACTACTGAAGCTTTCTTT.

V usage is TRBV6-6 and J usage is TRBJ1-6; 8 bases agree with TRBD1. Germline V gene lookup returns CDR1 MNHNY and CDR2 SVGAGI (reference sequence). CDR3 size: 16 residues. With 4 bases clipped from V and 6 bases from J, the junction kept 8 bases outside the gene matches. Here the CDR3 DNA reads TGTGCCAGCAGTTCTATAGGGACAGGCTTTAATTCACCCCTCCACTTT. Protein product: CASSSIGTGFNSPLHF.

V is TRBV7-9 and J is TRBJ2-7; D is unresolved. In germline, CDR1 is SEHNR, CDR2 FQNEAQ (reference sequence). CDR3 length equals 16 residues. V lost 5 bases, J lost 1 base, and 18 bases lay in between. This chain's CDR3 is CASSNTIGRISYEQYF. The CDR3 DNA sequence: TGTGCCAGCAGCAACACTATTGGTCGCATTTCCTACGAGCAGTACTTC.

This clonotype was seen a few times. The chain carries TRBV18 and TRBJ1-1; 8 nucleotides match TRBD1. J was trimmed by 0 bases and V by 5 bases; bases with no gene match: 2. CDR3 size: 14 residues. Per the germline V gene, CDR1 is KGHSH and CDR2 is LQKENI. The DNA of the CDR3 is TGTGCCAGCTCAGCGGGACAGGTGAACACTGAAGCTTTCTTT. This sequence encodes CASSAGQVNTEAFF. The full variable domain, its missing parts supplied by reference TRBV18 and TRBJ1-1, is NAGVMQNPRHLVRRRGQEARLRCSPMKGHSHVYWYRQLPEEGLKFMVYLQKENIIDESGMPKERFSAEFPKEGPSILRIQQVVRGDSAAYFCASSAGQVNTEAFFGQGTRLTVV.

This clonotype was found once. V usage is TRBV20-1 and J usage is TRBJ1-2; 9 nucleotides line up with TRBD1. The CDR3 runs to 16 residues. J gave up 0 bases and V 1 base, and 6 bases lay outside the gene matches. CDR1 DFQATT and CDR2 SNEGSKA come from the germline V gene (reference sequence). This chain's CDR3 is CSARGRDRDTNYGYTF. In DNA, the CDR3 is TGCAGTGCTAGAGGACGGGACAGGGACACTAACTATGGCTACACCTTC.

The sample holds a few counts of this clonotype. The V gene is TRBV12-3 or TRBV12-4, the J gene TRBJ1-5; maybe TRBD1 (5 bases). Trimming took 8 bases from V and 2 from J, leaving 10 bases between them. This CDR3 has 13 residues. The CDR3 loop is CASGAQGNQPQHF. DNA of the CDR3: TGTGCCAGCGGGGCCCAGGGCAATCAGCCCCAGCATTTT.

This clonotype was counted only a few times. The CDR3 here is CASRTGGSTNYGYTF. The CDR3 DNA sequence: TGTGCCAGCAGGACGGGGGGCTCCACTAACTATGGCTACACCTTC. The J gene is TRBJ1-2, the V gene TRBV12-3 or TRBV12-4, with D maybe TRBD1 (6 bases). Trimming stripped 6 bases from V and 0 bases from J, with 14 bases between. CDR3 length: 15 residues.

This rearrangement joins TRBV19 to TRBJ2-5; TRBD1 agrees at 7 bases. This CDR3 is 16 amino acids long. J lost 5 bases, V lost 3 bases, and 12 bases had no gene match. Germline V CDR1 and CDR2: LNHDA, SQIVND (reference sequence). This CDR3 reads CASSIYEGAPLETQYF. The CDR3 nucleotides are TGTGCCAGTAGTATCTATGAGGGGGCTCCCCTGGAGACCCAGTACTTC. The whole variable domain, filled in from reference TRBV19 and TRBJ2-5, reads DGGITQSPKYLFRKEGQNVTLSCEQNLNHDAMYWYRQDPGQGLRLIYYSQIVNDFQKGDIAEGYSVSREKKESFPLTVTSAQKNPTAFYLCASSIYEGAPLETQYFGPGTRLLVL.

In this sample, this clonotype turned up a few times. This chain's CDR3 is CSARDPSGPYNEQFF. Here the CDR3 DNA reads TGCAGTGCTAGAGATCCTAGCGGGCCCTACAATGAGCAGTTCTTC. The chain recombines TRBV20-1 with TRBJ2-1, with 8 nucleotides matching TRBD2. The germline V gene encodes CDR1 DFQATT and CDR2 SNEGSKA (reference sequence). The CDR3 covers 15 residues. Losses at the gene ends were 0 bases for V and 2 bases for J; bases not matched to a gene: 3.

This clonotype appeared a single time. This sequence joins TRBV6-5 and TRBJ1-6, with TRBD1 matching over 8 bases. This CDR3 has 16 amino acids. Germline V CDR1 and CDR2: MNHEY, SVGAGI. J lost 7 bases, V lost 3 bases, and 8 bases had no gene match. CDR3 sequence (DNA): TGTGCCAGCAGTTATACAGGGGGGTATCGAAATTCACCCCTCCACTTT. This sequence encodes CASSYTGGYRNSPLHF.

This chain uses TRBV20-1 with TRBJ2-1, with 9 bases lining up with TRBD2. Germline V lookup: CDR1 DFQATT, CDR2 SNEGSKA (reference sequence). This CDR3 is 14 amino acids long. The J segment lost 10 bases and the V segment lost 6 bases, leaving 13 bases of the junction unmatched. The CDR3 here is CSAAGLAVSQEQFF. The CDR3 region has the DNA TGCAGTGCCGCGGGACTAGCCGTTTCTCAGGAGCAGTTCTTC.

This clonotype has only a few counts. The chain links TRBV7-2 to TRBJ2-2, with 12 bases that match TRBD1. CDR1 is SGHTA, CDR2 FQGNSA, per germline. Trimming at V came to 8 bases and at J to 3 bases, leaving 4 bases not matched to a gene. The CDR3 is 15 amino acids. In nucleotides, the CDR3 is TGTGCCAGCCGGGACAGGGGGCGTGACACCGGGGAGCTGTTTTTT. Translated: CASRDRGRDTGELFF.

V is TRBV12-5 and J is TRBJ2-3; 13 nucleotides match TRBD2. Germline CDR1 LGHNT, CDR2 FRNRAP. Trimming removed 5 bases from V and 7 bases from J; junction bases left unmatched: 9. The CDR3 is 16 residues long. The CDR3 region has the DNA TGTGCTAGTGGTCTCGGACTAGCGGGAGACCTTAATACGCAGTATTTT. This gives the protein CASGLGLAGDLNTQYF.

This rearrangement joins TRBV12-3 or TRBV12-4 to TRBJ2-5; 8 bases are shared with TRBD2. CDR3 length equals 15 residues. V lost 6 bases to trimming and J lost 5 bases; unmatched junction nucleotides: 11. Here the CDR3 reads CASSPGLVTRETQYF. CDR3 DNA sequence: TGTGCCAGCAGCCCGGGACTAGTCACGCGTGAGACCCAGTACTTC.

This clonotype came up a few times. The chain combines TRBV6-1 with TRBJ2-5; 8 nucleotides line up with TRBD2. The germline gives CDR1 MNHNS, CDR2 SASEGT. This CDR3 has 16 residues. The V and J ends lost 2 bases and 4 bases, in that order; junction bases with no gene match: 9. CDR3 region: CASSESGLARGETQYF. For the CDR3, the DNA is TGTGCCAGCAGTGAAAGCGGACTAGCTAGGGGAGAGACCCAGTACTTC.

This clonotype was seen at least ten times. The chain's CDR3 is CASSLSGRAGETQYF. CDR3 DNA sequence: TGTGCCAGCAGCCTGAGCGGGAGGGCCGGGGAGACCCAGTACTTC. V usage is TRBV7-2 and J usage is TRBJ2-5; 10 bases match TRBD2. CDR1 SGHTA and CDR2 FQGNSA come from the germline V gene. Trimming at V came to 5 bases and at J to 5 bases, leaving 8 bases not matched to a gene. The CDR3 has 15 residues.

This clonotype was seen a few times. J is TRBJ1-5 and V is TRBV7-2; 7 bases fit TRBD1. Looked up from germline, CDR1 is SGHTA and CDR2 is FQGNSA. The CDR3 has 15 amino acids. After removal of 5 bases from V and 5 bases from J, the junction contained 9 bases not matched to a gene. CDR3 region: CASSLGQTVDQPQHF. DNA for the CDR3: TGTGCCAGCAGCCTGGGACAGACGGTCGATCAGCCCCAGCATTTT.